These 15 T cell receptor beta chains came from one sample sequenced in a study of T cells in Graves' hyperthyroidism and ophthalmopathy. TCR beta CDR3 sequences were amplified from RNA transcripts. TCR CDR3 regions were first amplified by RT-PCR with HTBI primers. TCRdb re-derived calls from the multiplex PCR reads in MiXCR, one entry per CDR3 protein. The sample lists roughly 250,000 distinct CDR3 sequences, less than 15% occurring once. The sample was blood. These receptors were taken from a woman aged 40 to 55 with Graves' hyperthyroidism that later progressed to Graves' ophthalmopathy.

CDR3 loop: CASGTSGSHQYTQYF. CDR3 nucleotide sequence: TGTGCCAGCGGGACTAGCGGGAGCCATCAGTATACGCAGTATTTT. V is TRBV2 and J is TRBJ2-3; 14 bases match TRBD2. J was trimmed by 7 bases and V by 8 bases; bases with no gene match: 8. The CDR3 has 15 amino acids. The germline V gene has CDR1 SNHLY and CDR2 FYNNEI.

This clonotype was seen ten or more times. CDR3 amino acids: CASSFEGGPLHF. CDR3 sequence (DNA): TGTGCCAGCAGCTTCGAGGGCGGACCCCTCCACTTT. The V call is TRBV7-8, the J call TRBJ1-6, with unresolved D. The germline CDR1 and CDR2 sequences are SGHVS and FQNEAQ. CDR3 length: 12 amino acids. Trimming cost V 3 bases and J 12 bases, with 9 bases left between them.

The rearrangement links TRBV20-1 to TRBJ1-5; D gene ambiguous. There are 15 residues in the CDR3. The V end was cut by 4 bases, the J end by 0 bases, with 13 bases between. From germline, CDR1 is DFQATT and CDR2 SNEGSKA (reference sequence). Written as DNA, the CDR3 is TGCAGTGCTACTTACAAGTTTTATAGCAATCAGCCCCAGCATTTT. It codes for CSATYKFYSNQPQHF.

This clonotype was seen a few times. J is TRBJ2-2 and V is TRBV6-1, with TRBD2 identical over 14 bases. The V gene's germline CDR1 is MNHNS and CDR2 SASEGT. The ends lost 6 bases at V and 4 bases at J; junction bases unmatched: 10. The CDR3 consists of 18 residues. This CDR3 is CASSRRLAGGPSTGELFF. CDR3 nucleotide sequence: TGTGCCAGCAGCCGAAGACTAGCGGGAGGGCCAAGCACCGGGGAGCTGTTTTTT.

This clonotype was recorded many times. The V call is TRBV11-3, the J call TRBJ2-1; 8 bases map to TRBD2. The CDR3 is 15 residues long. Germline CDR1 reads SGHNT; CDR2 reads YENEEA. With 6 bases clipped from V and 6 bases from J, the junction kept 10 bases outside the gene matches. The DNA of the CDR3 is TGTGCCAGCAGTTCGGGGGGGTCCGCGCTCAATGAGCAGTTCTTC. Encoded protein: CASSSGGSALNEQFF.

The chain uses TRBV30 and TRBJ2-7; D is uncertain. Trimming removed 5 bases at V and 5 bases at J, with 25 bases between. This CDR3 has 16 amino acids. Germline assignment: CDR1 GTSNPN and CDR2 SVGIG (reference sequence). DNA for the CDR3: TGTGCCTGGTTCCCGCGAGTGTCTCACGCCCGCCACGAGCAGTACTTC. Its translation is CAWFPRVSHARHEQYF.

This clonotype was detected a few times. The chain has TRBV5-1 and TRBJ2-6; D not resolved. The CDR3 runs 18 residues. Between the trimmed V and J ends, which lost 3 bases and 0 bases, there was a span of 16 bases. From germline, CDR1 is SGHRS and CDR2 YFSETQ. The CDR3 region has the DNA TGCGCCAGCAGCTCGGCAGGAACTTTTAGCTCTGGGGCCAACGTCCTGACTTTC. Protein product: CASSSAGTFSSGANVLTF. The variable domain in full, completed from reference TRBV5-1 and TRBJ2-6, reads KAGVTQTPRYLIKTRGQQVTLSCSPISGHRSVSWYQQTPGQGLQFLFEYFSETQRNKGNFPGRFSGRQFSNSRSEMNVSTLELGDSALYLCASSSAGTFSSGANVLTFGAGSRLTVL.

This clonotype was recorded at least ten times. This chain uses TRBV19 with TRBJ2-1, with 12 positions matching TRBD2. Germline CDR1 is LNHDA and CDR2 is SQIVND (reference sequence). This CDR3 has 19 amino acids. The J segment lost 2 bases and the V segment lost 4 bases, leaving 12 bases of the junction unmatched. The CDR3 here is CASSNLVLAGGRTYNEQFF. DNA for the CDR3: TGTGCCAGTAGTAACTTGGTACTAGCGGGAGGAAGGACCTACAATGAGCAGTTCTTC.

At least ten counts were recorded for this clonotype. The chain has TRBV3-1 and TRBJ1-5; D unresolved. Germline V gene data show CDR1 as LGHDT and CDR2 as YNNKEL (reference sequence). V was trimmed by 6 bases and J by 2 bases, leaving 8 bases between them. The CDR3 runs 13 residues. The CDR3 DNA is TGTGCCAGCAGTCGGGTGGGCAATCAGCCCCAGCATTTT. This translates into CASSRVGNQPQHF.

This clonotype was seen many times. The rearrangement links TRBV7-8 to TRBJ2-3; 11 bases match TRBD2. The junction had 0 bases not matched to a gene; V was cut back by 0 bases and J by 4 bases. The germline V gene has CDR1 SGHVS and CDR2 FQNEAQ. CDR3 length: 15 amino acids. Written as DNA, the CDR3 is TGTGCCAGCAGCTTAGCACTAGCGGGAGCAGATACGCAGTATTTT. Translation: CASSLALAGADTQYF.

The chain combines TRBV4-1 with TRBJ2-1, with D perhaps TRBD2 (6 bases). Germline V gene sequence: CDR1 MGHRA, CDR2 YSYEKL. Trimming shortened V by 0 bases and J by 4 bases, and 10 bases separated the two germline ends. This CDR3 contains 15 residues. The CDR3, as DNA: TGCGCCAGCAGCCAAGAAAGGGGACTTTACAATGAGCAGTTCTTC. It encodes CASSQERGLYNEQFF.

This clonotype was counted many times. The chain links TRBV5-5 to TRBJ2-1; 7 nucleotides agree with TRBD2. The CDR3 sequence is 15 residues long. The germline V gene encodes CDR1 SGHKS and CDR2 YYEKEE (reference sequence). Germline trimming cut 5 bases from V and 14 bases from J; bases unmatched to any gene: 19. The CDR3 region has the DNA TGTGCCAGCAGTATACAACCCACTTTGCGGGAGCGTGAGTTCTTC. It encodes CASSIQPTLREREFF.

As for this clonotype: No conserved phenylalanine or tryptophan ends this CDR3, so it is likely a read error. The CDR3 loop is CASSLIGGGTDTQYC. CDR3 in DNA: TGTGCCAGCAGCTTAATAGGCGGGGGCACAGATACGCAGTATTGT. The J gene is TRBJ2-3, the V gene TRBV7-3, with D perhaps TRBD2 (6 bases). The ends were cut back, 1 base at V and 1 base at J, with 9 bases in the middle. The germline gives CDR1 SGHTA, CDR2 FQGTGA. This CDR3 contains 15 residues.

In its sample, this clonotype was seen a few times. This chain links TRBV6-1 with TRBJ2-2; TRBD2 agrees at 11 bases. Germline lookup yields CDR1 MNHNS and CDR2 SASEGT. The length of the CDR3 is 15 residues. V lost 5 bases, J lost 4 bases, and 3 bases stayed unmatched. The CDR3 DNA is TGTGCCAGCAGTAGGGGGACTAGCGGCACCGGGGAGCTGTTTTTT. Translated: CASSRGTSGTGELFF.

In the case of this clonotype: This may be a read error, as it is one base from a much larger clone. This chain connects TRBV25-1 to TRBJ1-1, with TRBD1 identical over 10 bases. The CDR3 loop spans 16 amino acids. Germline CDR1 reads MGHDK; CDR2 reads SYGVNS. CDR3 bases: TGTGCCAGCAGTAAGGGACAGGGGAGTTTGAGGACTGAAGATTTCTTT. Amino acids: CASSKGQGSLRTEDFF.